Shown below are 21 T cell receptor beta chains from a single sample sequenced in a study of cytomegalovirus exposure and HLA in healthy donors. With 60 Vbeta and 13 Jbeta primers, the PCR was carried out. The table came from immunoSEQ multiplex PCR; TCRdb's copy has only in-frame clones and leaves some out. The sample lists over 110,000 clones, 70% to 85% seen once, with 2% to 3% in the top ten. The sequenced sample consisted of PBMCs. These receptors all stem from a male donor in good health and CMV-seronegative.

This CDR3 reads CASSEGGLPSYEQYF. The CDR3, as DNA: TGTGCCAGCAGCGAGGGGGGACTACCCTCCTACGAGCAGTACTTC. V usage is TRBV9 and J usage is TRBJ2-7; D might be TRBD2 (7 bases). The CDR3 runs 15 residues. CDR1 and CDR2 (germline): SGDLS, YYNGEE. Trimming took 3 bases from V and 0 from J, leaving 13 bases between them. The full variable domain, completed using reference TRBV9 and TRBJ2-7, is DSGVTQTPKHLITATGQRVTLRCSPRSGDLSVYWYQQSLDQGLQFLIQYYNGEERAKGNILERFSAQQFPDLHSELNLSSLELGDSALYFCASSEGGLPSYEQYFGPGTRLTVT.

The rearrangement joins TRBV28 to TRBJ2-7; weak D call: TRBD2 (7 bases). Deletions cut 10 bases from V and 3 bases from J, with 22 bases between. The CDR3 runs to 15 residues. Germline-derived CDR1 and CDR2 are MDHEN and SYDVKM. The CDR3 DNA reads as TGTGCCACCAGGGGAGGGACTCGGGCCCTCTACGAGCAGTACTTC. Amino acids: CATRGGTRALYEQYF.

CDR3 in amino acids: CASSQERGTSGWKETQYF. The CDR3 coding sequence is TGCGCCAGCAGCCAAGAGCGCGGGACTAGCGGGTGGAAAGAGACCCAGTACTTC. The genes are TRBV4-3 and TRBJ2-5, with TRBD2 matching over 12 bases. After removal of 0 bases from V and 3 bases from J, the junction contained 8 bases not matched to a gene. The germline CDR1 and CDR2 sequences are LGHNA and YSLEER. The CDR3 runs to 18 residues.

The CDR3, as DNA: TGTGCCAGCAGTATAATAGGGAGTGGCACCGGGGAGCTGTTTTTT. It specifies CASSIIGSGTGELFF. V usage is TRBV7-2 and J usage is TRBJ2-2, with D maybe TRBD2 (5 bases). Germline V lookup: CDR1 SGHTA, CDR2 FQGNSA. V lost 6 bases and J 4 bases, leaving 15 bases between the germline ends. This CDR3 is 15 amino acids long. The whole variable domain, remainder taken from reference TRBV7-2 and TRBJ2-2, is GAGVSQSPSNKVTEKGKDVELRCDPISGHTALYWYRQSLGQGLEFLIYFQGNSAPDKSGLPSDRFSAERTGGSVSTLTIQRTQQEDSAVYLCASSIIGSGTGELFFGEGSRLTVL.

The gene calls are TRBV5-1 and TRBJ2-7; D gene ambiguous. The CDR3 is 12 residues long. Germline V gene data show CDR1 as SGHRS and CDR2 as YFSETQ. The V end lost 0 bases, the J end lost 3 bases, and 4 bases lay between the germline ends. The CDR3 protein is CASSLESYEQYF. As DNA, the CDR3 is TGCGCCAGCAGCTTGGAGAGCTACGAGCAGTACTTC.

The chain joins TRBV28 to TRBJ2-7, with 7 bases aligning to TRBD2. The V gene end was trimmed by 3 bases and the J gene end by 4 bases; junction bases not matched to a gene: 12. The CDR3 spans 16 residues. Looked up from germline, CDR1 is MDHEN and CDR2 is SYDVKM. The CDR3 spells CASSFPTVGGPYEQYF. Written as DNA, the CDR3 is TGTGCCAGCAGTTTTCCGACAGTGGGAGGGCCGTACGAGCAGTACTTC.

J is TRBJ2-7 and V is TRBV18; D ambiguous. V lost 5 bases and J lost 0, with 11 bases in between. The germline V gene encodes CDR1 KGHSH and CDR2 LQKENI. The CDR3 runs to 14 residues. This CDR3 is CASSFAEISYEQYF. CDR3 DNA: TGTGCCAGCTCATTTGCGGAGATCTCCTACGAGCAGTACTTC.

The chain employs TRBV27 and TRBJ1-5; D unclear. The length of the CDR3 is 14 residues. Germline-derived CDR1 and CDR2 are MNHEY and SMNVEV (reference sequence). V lost 3 bases to trimming and J lost 6 bases, with 12 bases between them. The CDR3 loop reads CASSFSDEGQPQHF. CDR3 in DNA: TGTGCCAGCAGTTTCTCGGACGAGGGTCAGCCCCAGCATTTT.

The rearrangement links TRBV19 to TRBJ2-7; D is unresolved. Germline V gene lookup returns CDR1 LNHDA and CDR2 SQIVND (reference sequence). This CDR3 has 13 amino acids. Trimming removed 9 bases from V and 0 bases from J, with 12 bases in between. The CDR3 region is CASHILRSYEQYF. In DNA form, the CDR3 reads TGTGCCAGCCACATCCTCCGCTCCTACGAGCAGTACTTC.

Here the CDR3 reads CASSDQGPNEQFF. The CDR3 nucleotides read TGTGCCAGTAGCGACCAGGGCCCCAATGAGCAGTTCTTC. The rearrangement joins TRBV19 to TRBJ2-1, with a weak D call TRBD1 (5 bases). Trimming took 6 bases from V and 6 from J, leaving 12 bases between them. Germline V gene sequence: CDR1 LNHDA, CDR2 SQIVND (reference sequence). The CDR3 length is 13 residues.

The chain couples TRBV7-8 to TRBJ1-1, with TRBD1 matching 9 bases. The germline gives CDR1 SGHVS, CDR2 FQNEAQ. The ends lost 3 bases at V and 4 bases at J; junction bases unmatched: 6. The CDR3 sequence is 15 residues long. The CDR3 bases are TGTGCCAGCAGCTTGCTTTGGGACAGGGTCACTGAAGCTTTCTTT. It encodes CASSLLWDRVTEAFF.

The chain employs TRBV5-4 and TRBJ2-5, with 10 bases fitting TRBD2. Germline-derived CDR1 and CDR2 are SGHNT and YYREEE (reference sequence). The CDR3 sequence is 15 residues long. The ends lost 4 bases at V and 0 bases at J; junction bases unmatched: 3. CDR3 region: CASSNSGGYQETQYF. For the CDR3, the DNA is TGTGCCAGCAGCAATAGCGGGGGGTACCAAGAGACCCAGTACTTC.

The chain recombines TRBV7-2 with TRBJ2-5, with TRBD2 matching over 10 bases. The CDR3 has 16 residues. From germline, CDR1 is SGHTA and CDR2 FQGNSA. The junction had 8 bases not matched to a gene; V was cut back by 3 bases and J by 4 bases. This CDR3 reads CASSLRIAGGIETQYF. CDR3 nucleotide sequence: TGTGCCAGCAGCTTGAGAATAGCGGGAGGTATAGAGACCCAGTACTTC.

This chain joins TRBV7-9 and TRBJ1-1; TRBD1 matches 7 bases. V trimming: 1 base; J trimming: 4 bases; junction bases outside the gene matches: 9. Germline values: CDR1 SEHNR, CDR2 FQNEAQ (reference sequence). This CDR3 spans 16 amino acids. CDR3 sequence (DNA): TGTGCCAGCAGCTTAGGAGGGGGCAGGGCAGGCACTGAAGCTTTCTTT. Translation gives CASSLGGGRAGTEAFF.

This sequence joins TRBV27 and TRBJ2-1, with D hard to call. Trimming took 2 bases from V and 0 from J, leaving 11 bases between them. This CDR3 is 16 amino acids long. Germline CDR1 reads MNHEY; CDR2 reads SMNVEV (reference sequence). The CDR3 spells CASSLISSSSYNEQFF. The CDR3 bases are TGTGCCAGCAGTTTAATCTCCTCGAGCTCCTACAATGAGCAGTTCTTC.

The chain couples TRBV6-5 to TRBJ2-7, with a weak D call TRBD1 (5 bases). The germline V gene encodes CDR1 MNHEY and CDR2 SVGAGI. CDR3 length: 16 amino acids. Trimming stripped 0 bases from V and 2 bases from J, with 14 bases between. CDR3 DNA sequence: TGTGCCAGCAGTTACTCGACAGTTGACCGGCCCTACGAGCAGTACTTC. Translation gives CASSYSTVDRPYEQYF.

The V gene is TRBV5-6, the J gene TRBJ2-7; TRBD1 aligns across 8 bases. V gave up 6 bases and J gave up 5 bases; unmatched junction bases: 7. The CDR3 runs 13 residues. The V gene's germline CDR1 is SGHDT and CDR2 YYEEEE. Here the CDR3 DNA reads TGTGCCAGCAACATACAGGGGGGCGACGAGCAGTACTTC. Translated, it gives CASNIQGGDEQYF.

The rearrangement uses TRBV14 and TRBJ1-3, with 9 bases lining up with TRBD1. Unmatched junction bases numbered 12, after V lost 0 bases and J lost 0 bases. The CDR3 is 20 residues long. The germline CDR1 and CDR2 sequences are SGHDN and FVKESK. The DNA for the CDR3 is TGTGCCAGCAGCCAAGATACCGGGACAGGGTTTTGGAGCTCTGGAAACACCATATATTTT. Translating gives CASSQDTGTGFWSSGNTIYF.

The chain recombines TRBV28 with TRBJ2-7, with TRBD1 as a possible D gene (8 bases). Trimming shortened V by 11 bases and J by 4 bases, and 24 bases separated the two germline ends. The CDR3 length is 15 residues. The germline V gene has CDR1 MDHEN and CDR2 SYDVKM. The CDR3 sequence: CASTGGGRGGYEQYF. CDR3 sequence (DNA): TGTGCCTCCACAGGGGGGGGCAGAGGGGGGTACGAGCAGTACTTC.

The chain recombines TRBV4-3 with TRBJ2-5; D possibly corresponds to TRBD2 (6 bases). V was trimmed by 0 bases and J by 5 bases, leaving 10 bases between them. The CDR3 loop spans 14 amino acids. Germline values: CDR1 LGHNA, CDR2 YSLEER. CDR3 sequence reads: CASSQEGTLETQYF. The CDR3 DNA is TGCGCCAGCAGCCAAGAGGGGACTCTTGAGACCCAGTACTTC.

This chain uses TRBV6-5 with TRBJ1-1, with 9 bases matching TRBD1. This CDR3 has 15 amino acids. V shed 6 bases and J 1 base; nucleotides not matched to a gene: 6. Germline assignment: CDR1 MNHEY and CDR2 SVGAGI. For the CDR3, the DNA is TGTGCCAGCAGGCCGGGACAGGGAGGGAACACTGAAGCTTTCTTT. Translating gives CASRPGQGGNTEAFF.